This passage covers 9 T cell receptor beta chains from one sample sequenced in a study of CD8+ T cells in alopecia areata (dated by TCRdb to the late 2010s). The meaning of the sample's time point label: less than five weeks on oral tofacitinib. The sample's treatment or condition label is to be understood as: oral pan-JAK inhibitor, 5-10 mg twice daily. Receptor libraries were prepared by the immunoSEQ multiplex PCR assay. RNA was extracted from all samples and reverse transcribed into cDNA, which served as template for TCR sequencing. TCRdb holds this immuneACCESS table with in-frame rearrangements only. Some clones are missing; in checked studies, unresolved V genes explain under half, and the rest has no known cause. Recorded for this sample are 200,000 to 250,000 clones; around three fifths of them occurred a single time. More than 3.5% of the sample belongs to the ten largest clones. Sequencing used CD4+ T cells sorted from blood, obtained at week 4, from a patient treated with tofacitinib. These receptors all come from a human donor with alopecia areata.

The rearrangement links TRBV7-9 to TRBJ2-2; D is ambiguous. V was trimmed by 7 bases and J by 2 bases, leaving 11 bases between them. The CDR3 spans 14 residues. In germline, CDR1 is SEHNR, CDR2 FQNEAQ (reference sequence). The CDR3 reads CASTSNFNTGELFF. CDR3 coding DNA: TGTGCCAGCACCTCGAACTTCAACACCGGGGAGCTGTTTTTT.

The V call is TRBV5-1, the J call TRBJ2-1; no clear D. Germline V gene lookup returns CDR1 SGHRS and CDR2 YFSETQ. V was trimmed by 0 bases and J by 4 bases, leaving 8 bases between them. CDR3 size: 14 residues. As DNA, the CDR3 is TGCGCCAGCAGCTTGGGGTATACGTACAATGAGCAGTTCTTC. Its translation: CASSLGYTYNEQFF.

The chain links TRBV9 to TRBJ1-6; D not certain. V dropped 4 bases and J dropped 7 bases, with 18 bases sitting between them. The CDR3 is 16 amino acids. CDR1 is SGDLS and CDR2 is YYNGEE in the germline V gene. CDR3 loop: CASSPRTAIGNSPLHF. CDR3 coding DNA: TGTGCCAGCAGCCCGCGGACGGCAATTGGGAATTCACCCCTCCACTTT.

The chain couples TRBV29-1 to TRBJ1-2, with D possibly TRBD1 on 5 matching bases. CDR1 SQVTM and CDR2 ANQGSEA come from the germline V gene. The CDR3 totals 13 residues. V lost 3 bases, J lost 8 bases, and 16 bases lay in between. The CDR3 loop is CSVDPTGGYGYTF. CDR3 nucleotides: TGCAGCGTTGACCCGACCGGGGGTTACGGCTACACCTTC.

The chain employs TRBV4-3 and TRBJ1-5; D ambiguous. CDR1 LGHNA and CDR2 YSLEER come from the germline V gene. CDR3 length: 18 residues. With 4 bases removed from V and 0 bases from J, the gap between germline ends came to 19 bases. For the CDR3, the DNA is TGCGCCAGCAGCCCCCGAGGCGAAGGACGTTGTAGCAATCAGCCCCAGCATTTT. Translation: CASSPRGEGRCSNQPQHF.

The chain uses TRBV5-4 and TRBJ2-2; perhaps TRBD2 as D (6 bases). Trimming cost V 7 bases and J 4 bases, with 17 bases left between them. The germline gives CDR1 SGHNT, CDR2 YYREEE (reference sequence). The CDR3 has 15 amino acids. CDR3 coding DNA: TGTGCCAGCCAGCAGGACTACCTTTCCACCGGGGAGCTGTTTTTT. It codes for CASQQDYLSTGELFF.

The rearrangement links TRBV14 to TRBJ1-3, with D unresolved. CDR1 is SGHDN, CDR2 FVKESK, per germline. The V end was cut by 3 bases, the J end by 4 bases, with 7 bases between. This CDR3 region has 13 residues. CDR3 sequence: CASSQAAGNTIYF. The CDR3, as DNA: TGTGCCAGCAGCCAGGCTGCGGGAAACACCATATATTTT.

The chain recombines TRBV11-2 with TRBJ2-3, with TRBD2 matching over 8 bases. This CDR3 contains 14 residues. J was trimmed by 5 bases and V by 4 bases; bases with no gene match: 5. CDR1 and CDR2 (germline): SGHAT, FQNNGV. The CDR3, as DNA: TGTGCCAGCAGCTCGACTAGCGAGGGAGATACGCAGTATTTT. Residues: CASSSTSEGDTQYF.

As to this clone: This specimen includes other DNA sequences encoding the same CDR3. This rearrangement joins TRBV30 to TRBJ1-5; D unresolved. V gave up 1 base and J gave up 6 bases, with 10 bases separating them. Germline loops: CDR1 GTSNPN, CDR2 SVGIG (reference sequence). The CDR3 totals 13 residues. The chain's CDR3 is CAWSGSEGQPQHF. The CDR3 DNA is TGTGCCTGGAGTGGGAGTGAAGGTCAGCCCCAGCATTTT. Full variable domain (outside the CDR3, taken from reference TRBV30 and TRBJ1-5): SQTIHQWPATLVQPVGSPLSLECTVEGTSNPNLYWYRQAAGRGLQLLFYSVGIGQISSEVPQNLSASRPQDRQFILSSKKLLLSDSGFYLCAWSGSEGQPQHFGDGTRLSIL.